Listed below are T cell receptor beta chains from one sample, sequenced in a study of identical twins. TCRdb reprocessed the 5' RACE reads with MiXCR, giving one entry per CDR3 protein. This repertoire shows about 890,000 distinct CDR3 sequences, 10% to 15% found once; its top ten account for under 2%. These same data were also listed under a study on yellow fever vaccine responses in identical twins.

Material for sequencing was PBMCs. The receptors come from a woman aged 18-29 years in good health. The CDR3 runs from the conserved cysteine through the conserved F or W. D genes are given only for firm matches. Only some rows state a clone size, as once, few, many or a class for expanded clones.

V gene,J gene,CDR3 length,D gene,clone size,CDR3 DNA,CDR3 protein
TRBV11-1,TRBJ2-1,15,TRBD2,-,TGTGCCAGCAGTAGCGTAGCGGGGGGGCCCCCTGAGCAGTTCTTC,CASSSVAGGPPEQFF
TRBV25-1,TRBJ1-2,13,-,-,TGTGCCAGCAGTGCCGGGGATAACTATGGCTACACCTTC,CASSAGDNYGYTF
TRBV28,TRBJ2-3,15,-,-,TGTGCCAGCAGCGCCCTCCGAACTAGCACAGATACGCAGTATTTT,CASSALRTSTDTQYF
TRBV5-1,TRBJ2-4,12,-,many,TGCGCCAGCAGCATTGACAAGGGCATTCAGTACTTC,CASSIDKGIQYF
TRBV6-2/TRBV6-3,TRBJ2-1,13,TRBD2,many,TGTGCCAGCAGTCCTAGGACTAGTCGAGAGCAGTTCTTC,CASSPRTSREQFF
TRBV2,TRBJ2-1,13,TRBD2,few,TGTGCCAGCAGCCCCGCTAGCGGTGGTGAGCAGTTCTTC,CASSPASGGEQFF
TRBV7-6,TRBJ2-7,17,TRBD2,-,TGTGCCAGCAGCTTAGCCCCGACTAGCGGACCTACCTACGAGCAGTACTTC,CASSLAPTSGPTYEQYF
TRBV6-5,TRBJ1-1,11,-,few,TGTGCCAGCAGTTACTTGAGAGAAGCTTTCTTT,CASSYLREAFF
TRBV2,TRBJ1-2,15,TRBD1,few,TGTGCCAGCAGTGATGGGATGACAGGGAACTATGGCTACACCTTC,CASSDGMTGNYGYTF
TRBV6-5,TRBJ2-3,14,-,-,TGTGCCAGCAGTTACAGGGCCAGTCCAGATACGCAGTATTTT,CASSYRASPDTQYF
TRBV27,TRBJ2-4,18,-,few,TGTGCCAGCAGTTTAGGGGCTCGAGAGGTTTTGGTCAAAAACATTCAGTACTTC,CASSLGAREVLVKNIQYF
TRBV20-1,TRBJ2-2,13,-,-,TGCAGTGCTAGAGATCTTTTCACCGGGGAGCTGTTTTTT,CSARDLFTGELFF
TRBV6-5,TRBJ2-4,15,-,few,TGTGCCAGCAGTTACTCGCTCGGGGGCATAAACATTCAGTACTTC,CASSYSLGGINIQYF
TRBV25-1,TRBJ1-6,13,-,few,TGTGCCAGCCAAACAATGAATCATTCACCCCTCCACTTT,CASQTMNHSPLHF
TRBV3-1,TRBJ2-5,14,-,many,TGTGCCAGCAGCGCAAGGACAGTAAAGAAGACCCAGTACTTC,CASSARTVKKTQYF
TRBV5-1,TRBJ2-3,15,-,-,TGCGCCAGCAGCGGGCAAGGGACATTGACAGATACGCAGTATTTT,CASSGQGTLTDTQYF
TRBV20-1,TRBJ1-2,12,-,-,TGCAGTGCTGGGGATCTGGACTATGGCTACACCTTC,CSAGDLDYGYTF
TRBV29-1,TRBJ2-7,11,-,few,TGCAGCGTGATTGGGGTTGGCGAGCAGTACTTC,CSVIGVGEQYF
TRBV29-1,TRBJ2-7,14,-,few,TGCAGCGTTGCCCCGCAGGGAAGCTCCTACGAGCAGTACTTC,CSVAPQGSSYEQYF
TRBV15,TRBJ2-2,15,-,-,TGTGCCACCAGCAGTACAACAGCGAACACCGGGGAGCTGTTTTTT,CATSSTTANTGELFF
TRBV6-1,TRBJ1-1,14,-,many,TGTGCCAGCAGAATAACAGGGTTGGTAGCTGAAGCTTTCTTT,CASRITGLVAEAFF
TRBV7-2,TRBJ2-1,15,-,many,TGTGCCAGCAGCTTGGTAGTGGGAGTGGGCAATGAGCAGTTCTTC,CASSLVVGVGNEQFF
TRBV11-1,TRBJ2-5,18,TRBD1,few,TGTGCCAGCTCCAAGGGACAGGCAATCACCGGGAATCAAGAGACCCAGTACTTC,CASSKGQAITGNQETQYF
TRBV2,TRBJ2-1,15,TRBD1,few,TGTGCCAGCAGTGAAGAACAGGGGACCTACAATGAGCAGTTCTTC,CASSEEQGTYNEQFF
TRBV20-1,TRBJ2-1,15,TRBD2,-,TGCAGTGCTAGGCATCTAGCGGGGGGGAAGACTGAGCAGTTCTTC,CSARHLAGGKTEQFF
TRBV20-1,TRBJ1-1,12,-,-,TGCAGTGCTAGAATGGGGGACACTGAAGCTTTCTTT,CSARMGDTEAFF
TRBV12-3/TRBV12-4,TRBJ1-1,11,TRBD1,many,TGTGCCATAGACAGGGGACCTGAAGCTTTCTTT,CAIDRGPEAFF
TRBV23-1,TRBJ2-3,15,-,few,TGCGCCAGCAGTCATCCCGCCCGGTACACAGATACGCAGTATTTT,CASSHPARYTDTQYF
TRBV5-1,TRBJ2-1,16,-,many,TGCGCCAGCAGCTTGGTTGTAGACACCTCCTACAATGAGCAGTTCTTC,CASSLVVDTSYNEQFF